The 21 T cell receptor beta chains below all came from one sample that was sequenced in a study of CD8+CD57+ T cells in acquired aplastic anemia. Using genomic DNA as the template, TCR beta VDJ and CDR3 profiling was carried out. TCRdb independently ran MiXCR on the reads; one entry per CDR3 protein. The data contain about 240,000 distinct CDR3 sequences, around 46% of them singletons. Patients selected for sequencing had displayed CD8+CD57+ cell expansion by flow cytometry. Specimen: sorted CD4+, CD8+, or CD8+CD57+ T cells (not recorded which) from PBMCs. The receptors derive from a human donor with aplastic anemia.

This clonotype appeared many times. CDR3 region: CASSLARNDEQFF. The CDR3 DNA reads TGTGCCAGCAGCTTAGCCAGGAACGATGAGCAGTTCTTC. The chain links TRBV13 to TRBJ2-1; D remains unclear. The germline CDR1 and CDR2 sequences are PRHDT and FYEKMQ (reference sequence). With 1 base removed from V and 8 bases from J, the gap between germline ends came to 9 bases. This CDR3 spans 13 amino acids.

The chain recombines TRBV4-3 with TRBJ2-2, with 11 positions matching TRBD2. Germline assignment: CDR1 LGHNA and CDR2 YSLEER. CDR3 length: 19 residues. The junction had 14 bases not matched to a gene; V was cut back by 1 base and J by 7 bases. Written as DNA, the CDR3 is TGCGCCAGCAGCCAAGTGCCTAGCGGGGGGCGGTCACCTTTCGGGGAGCTGTTTTTT. The encoded protein is CASSQVPSGGRSPFGELFF.

The table lists this clonotype with many counts. The rearrangement joins TRBV27 to TRBJ1-1; D gene ambiguous. CDR3 length: 14 residues. The V and J ends lost 4 bases and 1 base respectively, with 10 bases between them. The germline CDR1 and CDR2 sequences are MNHEY and SMNVEV (reference sequence). The CDR3 spells CASSSLPRNTEAFF. CDR3 DNA: TGTGCCAGCAGTTCCCTCCCTCGGAACACTGAAGCTTTCTTT.

The genes are TRBV18 and TRBJ2-7; 13 positions match TRBD2. The germline V gene encodes CDR1 KGHSH and CDR2 LQKENI. This CDR3 is built from 17 residues. Trimming at V came to 3 bases and at J to 2 bases, leaving 7 bases not matched to a gene. CDR3 DNA sequence: TGTGCCAGCTCACCTTGGACTAGCGGGAGTCCCCCCTACGAGCAGTACTTC. Translation gives CASSPWTSGSPPYEQYF.

The rearrangement uses TRBV9 and TRBJ1-1, with D perhaps matching TRBD1 (6 bases). The CDR3 has 12 amino acids. The germline gives CDR1 SGDLS, CDR2 YYNGEE. V was clipped by 3 bases and J by 8 bases, with 11 bases between them. CDR3 coding DNA: TGTGCCAGCAGCGATCGGACAGAAGAAGCTTTCTTT. Protein product: CASSDRTEEAFF. Supplemented by reference TRBV9 and TRBJ1-1, the full variable domain reads DSGVTQTPKHLITATGQRVTLRCSPRSGDLSVYWYQQSLDQGLQFLIQYYNGEERAKGNILERFSAQQFPDLHSELNLSSLELGDSALYFCASSDRTEEAFFGQGTRLTVV.

About this clonotype: Relative to the germline gene, one junction end is altered; a read error may explain this. V is TRBV5-1 and J is TRBJ1-3; 7 nucleotides match TRBD1. The CDR3 spans 14 residues. Germline V gene data show CDR1 as SGHRS and CDR2 as YFSETQ. The CDR3: CASGSGQSGNTIYF. CDR3 coding DNA: TGTGCCAGCGGGTCGGGACAGTCTGGAAACACCATATATTTT.

A note on this clonotype: At one end, the junction sequence differs from germline, possibly due to a read error. This rearrangement joins TRBV7-7 to TRBJ1-2; D is perhaps TRBD1 (5 bases). The CDR3 is made up of 11 amino acids. From germline, CDR1 is SSHAT and CDR2 FNYEAQ (reference sequence). DNA for the CDR3: TGCGCCAGCAGCCAAGGGACTAGCGGAGCCTTC. Its protein product is CASSQGTSGAF. Drawing the rest from reference TRBV7-7 and TRBJ1-2, the complete variable domain is GAGVSQSPRYKVTKRGQDVTLRCDPISSHATLYWYQQALGQGPEFLTYFNYEAQPDKSGLPSDRFSAERPEGSISTLTIQRTEQRDSAMYRCASSQGTSGAFGSGTRLTVV.

Comment on this clonotype: At one boundary the junction diverges from the germline segment, which might be a read error. The chain combines TRBV12-3 or TRBV12-4 with TRBJ1-1, with no clear D. The length of the CDR3 is 16 residues. CDR3: CASSLGRTRGNTEAFF. In DNA form, the CDR3 reads TGTGCCAGCAGCTTAGGCCGAACGAGAGGGAACACTGAAGCTTTCTTT.

This clonotype was seen repeatedly, ten times or more. The CDR3 DNA sequence: TGTGCCAGCAGCTGGGGACAGGGCTCCCGAGGCTACACCTTC. As protein: CASSWGQGSRGYTF. The chain recombines TRBV7-4 with TRBJ1-2; 9 bases align to TRBD1. Germline CDR1 and CDR2: SGHVT and SQSDAQ. The CDR3 extends over 14 amino acids. The V gene end was trimmed by 4 bases and the J gene end by 8 bases; junction bases not matched to a gene: 8.

V usage is TRBV30 and J usage is TRBJ1-1, with D perhaps matching TRBD1 (6 bases). CDR1 is GTSNPN and CDR2 is SVGIG in the germline V gene (reference sequence). The V gene lost 5 bases and the J gene lost 5 bases, with 12 bases spanning the gap. The CDR3 totals 12 residues. CDR3 protein: CAWEGGRTEAFF. The CDR3, as DNA: TGTGCCTGGGAAGGGGGGCGGACTGAAGCTTTCTTT.

Comment on this clonotype: The junction does not match germline at one end; this may be a read error. This chain links TRBV5-1 with TRBJ2-7; D might be TRBD1 (6 bases). Germline V gives CDR1 SGHRS, CDR2 YFSETQ. The CDR3 totals 13 residues. CDR3 bases: TGTGCCAGCAGCCACAGGGCGGAGAACGAGCAGTACTTC. Its translation is CASSHRAENEQYF.

This clonotype was seen at least ten times. This rearrangement joins TRBV5-1 to TRBJ1-4, with 9 bases fitting TRBD1. The CDR3 is 16 amino acids. CDR1 SGHRS and CDR2 YFSETQ come from the germline V gene. V shed 0 bases and J 7 bases; nucleotides not matched to a gene: 7. The CDR3 here is CASSLGQGGASEKLFF. DNA of the CDR3: TGCGCCAGCAGCTTGGGACAGGGGGGGGCAAGTGAAAAACTGTTTTTT.

This chain links TRBV25-1 with TRBJ1-6; no clear D. Per germline, CDR1 MGHDK and CDR2 SYGVNS. The CDR3 spans 15 residues. Trimming left V 1 base short and J 11 bases short, with 15 bases between. DNA for the CDR3: TGTGCCAGCAGTGAATCCGGCAGGTTTTGGGCACCCCTCCACTTT. As protein: CASSESGRFWAPLHF.

In DNA, the CDR3 is TGTGCCTGGAGTGCTGGGACTAGGGTGAGGTTCGGGGAGCTGTTTTTT. This encodes CAWSAGTRVRFGELFF. The chain carries TRBV19 and TRBJ2-2, with 8 bases that match TRBD2. CDR1 is LNHDA, CDR2 SQIVND, per germline (reference sequence). The CDR3 is 16 amino acids. The trim removed 11 bases at V and 7 bases at J, leaving 18 bases unmatched.

Ten or more counts support this clonotype. V usage is TRBV15 and J usage is TRBJ2-3, with 7 positions matching TRBD2. In germline, CDR1 is LNHNV, CDR2 YYDKDF (reference sequence). CDR3 length: 15 residues. Germline trimming cut 0 bases from V and 3 bases from J; bases unmatched to any gene: 3. CDR3 nucleotide sequence: TGTGCCACCAGCAGAGATGGAGCGGGGACAGATACGCAGTATTTT. This encodes CATSRDGAGTDTQYF.

V usage is TRBV5-1 and J usage is TRBJ2-5, with 11 bases that match TRBD2. J lost 3 bases, V lost 0 bases, and 1 base had no gene match. CDR1 SGHRS and CDR2 YFSETQ come from the germline V gene. The CDR3 covers 15 residues. This CDR3 is CASSLALAGEETQYF. In DNA form, the CDR3 reads TGCGCCAGCAGCTTGGCACTAGCGGGGGAAGAGACCCAGTACTTC.

This clonotype showed up many times. The chain links TRBV5-4 to TRBJ1-1, with D hard to call. Trimming took 4 bases from V and 8 from J, leaving 12 bases between them. This CDR3 region has 12 residues. Germline V gene lookup returns CDR1 SGHNT and CDR2 YYREEE (reference sequence). The CDR3 here is CASSLGSSEAFF. As DNA, the CDR3 is TGTGCCAGCAGCCTGGGAAGCAGCGAAGCTTTCTTT. The variable domain in full, completed from reference TRBV5-4 and TRBJ1-1, reads ETGVTQSPTHLIKTRGQQVTLRCSSQSGHNTVSWYQQALGQGPQFIFQYYREEENGRGNFPPRFSGLQFPNYSSELNVNALELDDSALYLCASSLGSSEAFFGQGTRLTVV.

This clonotype has a handful of counts. V and J are TRBV6-4 and TRBJ2-1, with 16 bases lining up with TRBD2. V was clipped by 3 bases and J by 5 bases; unmatched bases: 1. CDR3 size: 16 residues. From germline, CDR1 is MRHNA and CDR2 SNTAGT. This CDR3 is CASSEGTSGGDNEQFF. CDR3 bases: TGTGCCAGCAGTGAAGGGACTAGCGGGGGGGACAATGAGCAGTTCTTC.

As regards this clonotype: Likely a read error: the CDR3 ends without its conserved phenylalanine or tryptophan. No DNA is shown, since the ends of the CDR3 on it are uncertain; the CDR3 is the one TCRdb lists. The rearrangement uses TRBV7-9 and TRBJ2-5; the table's D call, TRBD2, has no DNA check behind it. Germline V gene sequence: CDR1 SEHNR, CDR2 FQNEAQ (reference sequence). The CDR3 has 9 amino acids, counting both end residues. The CDR3 spells CASSQGTSG.

The table lists this clonotype with many counts. The chain recombines TRBV29-1 with TRBJ2-7; 9 bases fit TRBD1. The CDR3 length is 14 residues. In germline, CDR1 is SQVTM, CDR2 ANQGSEA. The V segment lost 3 bases and the J segment 2 bases; nucleotides outside the gene matches: 5. The CDR3 bases are TGCAGCGTTGATTCTGGGACAGGGACCTACGAGCAGTACTTC. This sequence encodes CSVDSGTGTYEQYF.

The chain joins TRBV2 to TRBJ2-5, with TRBD1 identical over 9 bases. Trimming took 6 bases from V and 4 from J; bases not matched to a gene: 9. The V gene's germline CDR1 is SNHLY and CDR2 FYNNEI. The CDR3 length is 15 residues. The CDR3 spells CASSSRTGAGETQYF. The CDR3 DNA reads TGTGCCAGCAGCTCGAGGACAGGGGCGGGAGAGACCCAGTACTTC.